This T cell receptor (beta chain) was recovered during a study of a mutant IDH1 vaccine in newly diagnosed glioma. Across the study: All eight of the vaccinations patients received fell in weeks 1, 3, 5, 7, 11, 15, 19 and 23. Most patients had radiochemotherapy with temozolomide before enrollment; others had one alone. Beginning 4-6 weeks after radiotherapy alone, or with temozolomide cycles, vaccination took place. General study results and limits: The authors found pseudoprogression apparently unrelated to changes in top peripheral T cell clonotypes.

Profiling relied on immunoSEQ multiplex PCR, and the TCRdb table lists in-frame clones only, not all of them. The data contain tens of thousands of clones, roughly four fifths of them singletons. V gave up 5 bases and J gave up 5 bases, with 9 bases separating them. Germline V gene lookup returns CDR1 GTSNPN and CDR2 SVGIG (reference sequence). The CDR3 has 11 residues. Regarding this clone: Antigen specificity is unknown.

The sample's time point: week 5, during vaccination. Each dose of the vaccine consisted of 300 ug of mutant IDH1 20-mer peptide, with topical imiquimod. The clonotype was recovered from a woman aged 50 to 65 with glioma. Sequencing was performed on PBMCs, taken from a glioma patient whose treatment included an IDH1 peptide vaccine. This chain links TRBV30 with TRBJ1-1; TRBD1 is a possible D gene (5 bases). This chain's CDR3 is CAWAGDTEAFF. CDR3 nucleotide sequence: TGTGCCTGGGCGGGGGATACTGAAGCTTTCTTT.